One sample yielded the 10 T cell receptor beta chains listed below, sequenced in a study of cytomegalovirus exposure and HLA in healthy donors. Researchers ran the PCR with 60 Vbeta and 13 Jbeta primers. Assay used: immunoSEQ multiplex PCR; TCRdb lists only in-frame clones, some missing. The sample includes 76,000 or so clones, about 78% of them seen just once. The sample consisted of PBMCs. The source of these receptors is a woman in her thirties or forties in good health and CMV-seropositive.

The chain has TRBV4-1 and TRBJ1-5, with 7 bases that match TRBD1. CDR3 length: 15 amino acids. The V gene's germline CDR1 is MGHRA and CDR2 YSYEKL. V lost 4 bases and J lost 4; bases outside the gene matches: 7. Here the CDR3 reads CASSRETGTNQPQHF. CDR3 nucleotide sequence: TGCGCCAGCAGCCGGGAGACAGGGACTAATCAGCCCCAGCATTTT.

The genes are TRBV6-5 and TRBJ2-1; 9 nucleotides line up with TRBD1. The germline V gene has CDR1 MNHEY and CDR2 SVGAGI. The CDR3 consists of 14 residues. J was trimmed by 9 bases and V by 6 bases; bases with no gene match: 9. The CDR3, as DNA: TGTGCCAGCAGCCGTACGGGACAGGGCTTTGAGCAGTTCTTC. It translates to CASSRTGQGFEQFF.

V gene TRBV28 combines with J gene TRBJ1-2, with D tentatively TRBD1 (5 bases). CDR1 and CDR2 (germline): MDHEN, SYDVKM. The V and J ends lost 7 bases and 4 bases respectively, with 13 bases between them. This CDR3 is 13 amino acids long. The CDR3 loop reads CASTRGSSYGYTF. The CDR3 DNA is TGTGCCAGCACAAGGGGTTCTAGCTATGGCTACACCTTC.

V and J are TRBV4-3 and TRBJ1-4, with 10 bases aligning to TRBD1. Germline V gene sequence: CDR1 LGHNA, CDR2 YSLEER. The J segment lost 7 bases and the V segment lost 6 bases, leaving 5 bases of the junction unmatched. The CDR3 is 14 amino acids. This CDR3 reads CASSPGQGSEKLFF. The CDR3 DNA sequence: TGCGCCAGCAGTCCGGGACAGGGGAGTGAAAAACTGTTTTTT.

This sequence joins TRBV6-1 and TRBJ2-3; possible D gene TRBD1, 5 bases. Germline V gene data show CDR1 as MNHNS and CDR2 as SASEGT. V was trimmed by 3 bases and J by 2 bases, leaving 12 bases between them. The CDR3 consists of 15 residues. The CDR3 sequence: CASSELQGVTDTQYF. CDR3 in DNA: TGTGCCAGCAGTGAGCTCCAGGGCGTCACAGATACGCAGTATTTT.

In this sample, this clone turned up a few times. The chain has TRBV4-2 and TRBJ2-3, with 7 positions matching TRBD1. Germline trimming cut 4 bases from V and 2 bases from J; bases unmatched to any gene: 6. In germline, CDR1 is LGHNA, CDR2 YNFKEQ. This CDR3 is 15 amino acids long. CDR3: CASSPTGQDTDTQYF. The CDR3 DNA sequence: TGTGCCAGCAGCCCGACAGGGCAGGACACAGATACGCAGTATTTT.

This chain uses TRBV6-5 with TRBJ2-5, with 11 bases aligning to TRBD1. The V and J ends lost 5 bases and 5 bases, in that order; junction bases with no gene match: 4. Germline V lookup: CDR1 MNHEY, CDR2 SVGAGI. CDR3 length: 14 amino acids. CDR3 in DNA: TGTGCCAGCAGTAACGGGACAGGGGGTGAGACCCAGTACTTC. It specifies CASSNGTGGETQYF.

Note on this clone: An end of the junction differs from the germline gene, which may be a read error. CDR3 bases: TGTTCCAGCAGCCTAACTAGCGGGGGGGGTGAAGATACGCAGTATTTT. Translation: CSSSLTSGGGEDTQYF. The V gene is TRBV7-9, the J gene TRBJ2-3; 13 bases line up with TRBD2. The CDR3 runs 16 residues. Germline V gene lookup returns CDR1 SEHNR and CDR2 FQNEAQ (reference sequence).

The CDR3 DNA follows: TGTGCCAGCAGCGTACACAGGAACACTGAAGCTTTCTTT. Its protein is CASSVHRNTEAFF. The V call is TRBV7-2, the J call TRBJ1-1; D ambiguous. V was shortened by 5 bases and J by 1 base, with 8 bases between the two germline ends. CDR1 and CDR2 (germline): SGHTA, FQGNSA. The CDR3 loop spans 13 amino acids.

This chain joins TRBV5-5 and TRBJ2-1, with 13 bases that match TRBD2. There are 17 residues in the CDR3. Germline V lookup: CDR1 SGHKS, CDR2 YYEKEE (reference sequence). The V gene end was trimmed by 2 bases and the J gene end by 7 bases; junction bases not matched to a gene: 9. CDR3 DNA: TGTGCCAGCAGCTTCAGGACTAGCGGGGGCCGGGGGAATGAGCAGTTCTTC. This translates into CASSFRTSGGRGNEQFF.